These T cell receptor beta chains were read from a single sample in a study of cytomegalovirus exposure and HLA in healthy donors. Assay used: immunoSEQ multiplex PCR; TCRdb lists only in-frame clones, some missing. The data show under 200,000 clones, about three quarters seen once. The sample comprised PBMCs. Every receptor here comes from a woman between 50 and 59 years old in good health and CMV-seropositive. Each CDR3 is given with its conserved first and last residue. The D gene is left open where the match is weak. Expanded clones are given a class, and other clones once, few, many or no size at all.

v_call,d_call,j_call,clone_size,cdr3_nt,cdr3_aa
TRBV5-1,.,TRBJ2-6,.,TGCGCCAGCAGCGCCGGGACTGACTCTGGGGCCAACGGCCTGACTTTC,CASSAGTDSGANGLTF
TRBV5-1,TRBD1,TRBJ1-1,.,TGCGCCAGCAGCTTCACAGGGGACGAGAACACTGAAGCTTTCTTT,CASSFTGDENTEAFF
TRBV5-1,TRBD1,TRBJ2-3,.,TGCGCCAGCAGCTCCCAGACAGGGAGCACAGATACGCAGTATTTT,CASSSQTGSTDTQYF
TRBV6-1,.,TRBJ2-1,.,TGTGCCAGCAGAATGAAGCCCGGGAGAAACAATGAGCAGTTCTTC,CASRMKPGRNNEQFF
TRBV27,.,TRBJ2-3,.,TGTGCCAGCAGTTTGGCGGGTGATGAGGATACGCAGTATTTT,CASSLAGDEDTQYF
TRBV7-2,TRBD1,TRBJ1-2,few,TGTGCCAGCAGCTCTCGGGAGGGCAAGGGGGCCTATGGCTACACCTTC,CASSSREGKGAYGYTF
TRBV29-1,.,TRBJ1-4,.,TGCAGCGTTGAAGCCTTCTCACAGGGTGGGGAGGAAAAACTGTTTTTT,CSVEAFSQGGEEKLFF
TRBV28,TRBD2,TRBJ2-5,.,TGTGCCAGCAGTTTGCCCCCGGGACTAGCGGGAGGGACCCAGTACTTC,CASSLPPGLAGGTQYF
TRBV27,TRBD1,TRBJ2-2,.,TGTGCCAGCACCCCTCACAGGGACAGGGGTGGCACCGGGGAGCTGTTTTTT,CASTPHRDRGGTGELFF
TRBV6-1,TRBD2,TRBJ2-5,.,TGTGCCAGCAGTCGGGAGGCCCAGTACTTC,CASSREAQYF
TRBV6-1,.,TRBJ1-4,.,TGTGCCAGCGCCCAGGGCGCAACTAATGAAAAACTGTTTTTT,CASAQGATNEKLFF
TRBV18,.,TRBJ2-7,.,TGTGCCAGCTCACCACCGGGCAGTATCTACGAGCAGTACTTC,CASSPPGSIYEQYF
TRBV19,TRBD2,TRBJ2-2,.,TGTGCCAGTAGTATTTTAACACTAGCGCCCGGGGAGCTGTTTTTT,CASSILTLAPGELFF
TRBV30,.,TRBJ2-1,.,TGTGCCTGGAGAGGGGGGGCGGGAGCGGCCAATGAGCAGTTCTTC,CAWRGGAGAANEQFF
TRBV28,.,TRBJ1-1,.,TGTGCCAGCAGTCCCGACAGTACCGAAGCTTTCTTT,CASSPDSTEAFF
TRBV19,TRBD1,TRBJ1-2,.,TGTGCCAGTAGTATCCGGACAGGGGCGTATGGCTACACCTTC,CASSIRTGAYGYTF
TRBV5-1,TRBD1,TRBJ1-3,.,TGCGCCAGCAGCTTGACAGGGGCTGCTGGAAACACCATATATTTT,CASSLTGAAGNTIYF
TRBV10-3,TRBD1,TRBJ1-2,once,TGTGCCATCAGTGAACAACAGGGGGCACACTATGGCTACACCTTC,CAISEQQGAHYGYTF
TRBV5-1,.,TRBJ2-7,once,TGCGCCAGCAGCTTGAGGGACTTTTTGATCGAGCAGTACTTC,CASSLRDFLIEQYF
TRBV7-2,TRBD1,TRBJ2-5,.,TGTGCCAGCAGCTTGGACAGGCAAGAGACCCAGTACTTC,CASSLDRQETQYF
TRBV5-1,.,TRBJ2-7,.,TGCGCCAGCAGCTTGGAAGGCTCGAGGACAGAGCTTTACGAGCAGTACTTC,CASSLEGSRTELYEQYF
TRBV18,TRBD1,TRBJ1-2,.,TGTGCCAGCTCTAAATCCCCTCCGACAGGGAAAGGTCTCTATGGCTACACCTTC,CASSKSPPTGKGLYGYTF
TRBV29-1,.,TRBJ1-1,.,TGCAGCGCCACTCGAGTTAACACTGAAGCTTTCTTT,CSATRVNTEAFF
TRBV2,.,TRBJ2-2,.,TGTGCCAGCGGACTAACAGGGGTGGGCACCGGGGAGCTGTTTTTT,CASGLTGVGTGELFF
TRBV7-9,TRBD1,TRBJ1-2,.,TGTGCCAGCAGCTGGGATGGGACAGGGCAAGGCTACACCTTC,CASSWDGTGQGYTF
TRBV9,.,TRBJ2-3,.,TGTGCCAGCAGCGTAGGAATAGGCACAGATACGCAGTATTTT,CASSVGIGTDTQYF
TRBV28,TRBD1,TRBJ1-1,.,TGTGCCAGCTCCCGAGGAGACAGGGGGAACACTGAAGCTTTCTTT,CASSRGDRGNTEAFF
TRBV5-4,.,TRBJ2-7,.,TGTGCCAGCAGCTCTCGGGTTGGCACCTACGAGCAGTACTTC,CASSSRVGTYEQYF
TRBV7-2,.,TRBJ1-2,.,TGTGCCAGCAGTCCTGTGCACAGTCCCTCCGGCTATGGCTACACCTTC,CASSPVHSPSGYGYTF